This section outlines one T cell receptor beta chain sequence together with its context. Its antigen is not identified. This CDR3 is built from 14 residues. Germline V gene lookup returns CDR1 SNHLY and CDR2 FYNNEI. V lost 7 bases and J 7 bases, leaving 20 bases between the germline ends. PCR primers comprised 60 Vbeta and 13 Jbeta primers. Generated by immunoSEQ multiplex PCR, the TCRdb table keeps only in-frame clones and is missing some. The sample has tens of thousands of clones; approximately 79% are singletons. The data are from a study of cytomegalovirus exposure and HLA in healthy donors. Study conclusions and caveats: Altogether, 150 or so TCR beta chains were recorded as cytomegalovirus-associated.

The receptor was derived from a woman aged 40 to 49 in good health and CMV-seronegative. V usage is TRBV2 and J usage is TRBJ2-7; weak D call: TRBD1 (6 bases). Specimen: PBMCs. Written as DNA, the CDR3 is TGTGCCAGCACGCCGGGAACAAAAAGGGGGGAGCAGTACTTC. Amino acids: CASTPGTKRGEQYF.